Each of the 14 T cell receptor beta chains below was sequenced from the same sample in a study of CD8 T cells in Susac syndrome. RNA in amounts of roughly 0.45 to 1 ug was reverse transcribed with random hexamers. One entry per CDR3 protein results from TCRdb running MiXCR on the immunoSEQ multiplex PCR reads. The repertoire consists of about 280,000 distinct CDR3 sequences, with more than 75% occurring once and the leading ten covering about 0.11%. Sequencing used CD8+ T cells from PBMCs. The source of these receptors is a human donor with multiple sclerosis.

The genes are TRBV7-9 and TRBJ2-7, with TRBD2 matching 7 bases. Germline CDR1 reads SEHNR; CDR2 reads FQNEAQ (reference sequence). V lost 5 bases and J lost 4; bases outside the gene matches: 11. CDR3 length equals 15 residues. The CDR3 DNA follows: TGTGCCAGCAGCGCACCGGGGGAGGGCCAGTACGAGCAGTACTTC. Its protein is CASSAPGEGQYEQYF.

The chain carries TRBV12-3 or TRBV12-4 and TRBJ2-1, with TRBD1 identical over 9 bases. This CDR3 contains 16 residues. With V trimmed by 6 bases and J by 9 bases, 15 bases remained unmatched. The CDR3 region has the DNA TGTGCCAGCAGGCCCCGAGACAGGGGGGCGTGGGGTGAGCAGTTCTTC. Translating gives CASRPRDRGAWGEQFF.

The V gene is TRBV28, the J gene TRBJ2-1; a weak D match, TRBD1 (6 bases). Germline V gene sequence: CDR1 MDHEN, CDR2 SYDVKM. This CDR3 spans 14 amino acids. V shed 4 bases and J shed 2 bases, with 9 bases lying between them. Here the CDR3 DNA reads TGTGCCAGCAGTTACAGGGTCACCTACAATGAGCAGTTCTTC. Amino acids: CASSYRVTYNEQFF.

The chain recombines TRBV14 with TRBJ1-2, with 7 positions matching TRBD1. This CDR3 has 17 amino acids. Germline CDR1 and CDR2: SGHDN and FVKESK. J gave up 0 bases and V 0 bases, and 7 bases lay outside the gene matches. The CDR3 loop reads CASSQERRGEANYGYTF. For the CDR3, the DNA is TGTGCCAGCAGCCAAGAACGCAGGGGGGAGGCTAACTATGGCTACACCTTC.

This clonotype was observed a few times. This sequence joins TRBV6-1 and TRBJ2-2; D is ambiguous. The CDR3 sequence is 13 residues long. V was trimmed by 7 bases and J by 5 bases, leaving 11 bases between them. Germline V gene lookup returns CDR1 MNHNS and CDR2 SASEGT. The CDR3 DNA reads TGTGCCAGCAAGCTTAAGGTGACCGGGGAGCTGTTTTTT. It codes for CASKLKVTGELFF.

In nucleotides, the CDR3 is TGTGCCAGCAGCTCCCTCAGCTATCCAGATACGCAGTATTTT. It encodes CASSSLSYPDTQYF. This rearrangement joins TRBV3-1 to TRBJ2-3; D call uncertain. The V end lost 5 bases, the J end lost 4 bases, and 13 bases lay between the germline ends. Germline V gene lookup returns CDR1 LGHDT and CDR2 YNNKEL (reference sequence). The CDR3 sequence is 14 residues long.

The V call is TRBV4-1, the J call TRBJ1-1, with D possibly being TRBD1 (5 bases). CDR1 MGHRA and CDR2 YSYEKL come from the germline V gene. This CDR3 spans 15 amino acids. V dropped 4 bases and J dropped 5 bases, with 17 bases sitting between them. CDR3 amino acids: CASSLRSGVRTEAFF. DNA of the CDR3: TGCGCCAGCAGCCTGAGGTCGGGGGTAAGGACTGAAGCTTTCTTT.

V is TRBV20-1 and J is TRBJ2-3; 7 bases are a match to TRBD1. V was clipped by 3 bases and J by 2 bases; unmatched bases: 14. The germline gives CDR1 DFQATT, CDR2 SNEGSKA (reference sequence). This CDR3 has 17 amino acids. CDR3 in amino acids: CSARLPTGRLHTDTQYF. As DNA, the CDR3 is TGCAGTGCTAGGCTACCGACAGGGAGATTACACACAGATACGCAGTATTTT.

This rearrangement joins TRBV4-1 to TRBJ2-7; D remains ambiguous. Germline values: CDR1 MGHRA, CDR2 YSYEKL. This CDR3 spans 15 amino acids. The V end lost 0 bases, the J end lost 5 bases, and 14 bases lay between the germline ends. The CDR3 nucleotides are TGCGCCAGCAGCCAAGAGGGCAGTATCCTCCACGAGCAGTACTTC. Protein sequence: CASSQEGSILHEQYF.

The chain joins TRBV20-1 to TRBJ2-1; 7 nucleotides line up with TRBD2. J gave up 4 bases and V 1 base, and 7 bases lay outside the gene matches. From germline, CDR1 is DFQATT and CDR2 SNEGSKA (reference sequence). This CDR3 comprises 15 residues. For the CDR3, the DNA is TGCAGTGCTAGAGGGGAGGGCCCAAGGTACAATGAGCAGTTCTTC. Encoded protein: CSARGEGPRYNEQFF.

This rearrangement joins TRBV12-3 or TRBV12-4 to TRBJ2-1; D is possibly TRBD1 (5 bases). Trimming removed 6 bases at V and 6 bases at J, with 15 bases between. There are 14 residues in the CDR3. Written as DNA, the CDR3 is TGTGCCAGCAGCCCTGGGGCGCTACTCAATGAGCAGTTCTTC. It is translated as CASSPGALLNEQFF.

The gene calls are TRBV27 and TRBJ2-4; either TRBD1 or TRBD2 may fit D (5 bases each). The CDR3 totals 16 residues. Between the trimmed V and J ends, which lost 5 bases and 6 bases, there was a span of 20 bases. Germline lookup yields CDR1 MNHEY and CDR2 SMNVEV (reference sequence). CDR3 protein: CASSPSFGDQPNIQYF. The CDR3 DNA is TGTGCCAGCAGTCCTTCATTCGGGGACCAGCCAAACATTCAGTACTTC.

The chain joins TRBV23-1 to TRBJ1-3; tentative D call: TRBD1 (5 bases). TRBV23-1 is annotated as an ORF whose role is uncertain. Trimming removed 7 bases from V and 8 bases from J, with 24 bases in between. The CDR3 runs to 16 residues. CDR3 region: CASIRAGPAGVHTIYF. The DNA for the CDR3 is TGCGCCAGCATCAGGGCAGGGCCAGCGGGGGTACACACCATATATTTT.

The V call is TRBV9, the J call TRBJ2-1, with 10 bases that match TRBD2. CDR1 SGDLS and CDR2 YYNGEE come from the germline V gene. V was pared by 4 bases and J by 0 bases, with 4 bases of the junction left unmatched. The CDR3 has 16 amino acids. The CDR3 region is CASSIGLADSYNEQFF. The CDR3 nucleotides read TGTGCCAGCAGCATTGGACTAGCGGACTCCTACAATGAGCAGTTCTTC.